A single T cell receptor (beta chain) is shown here with its context. Its cognate antigen has yet to be identified. The sample holds no much larger clone one base away, and base qualities are not on file. The data were obtained in a study of breast tumors, draining lymph nodes, adjacent tissues listed by TCRdb under 2016. At the level of the whole study: Breast cancer patients provided tumor, adjacent nontumor tissue and axillary lymph nodes, and the study compared the TCR beta repertoires across these three sources. In human breast cancer, the study set out to assess how tumor, surrounding tissue and draining lymph node repertoires relate to one another and whether T cells might be exchanged between them. Study-level results and caveats: Tumor and nontumor tissue repertoires were found to be significantly more similar in luminal-like than in basal-like breast cancer. Rather than being directly demonstrated, the conclusion that tumor T cells originate in lymph nodes was presented as consistent with a hypothesis. A scenario in which most tumor T cells derive from the lymph node and then expand within tumor tissue was judged to be consistent with the data. Tumors showed preferential V and J gene usage, and their T-cell repertoire diversity fell below that of lymph nodes yet above that of nontumor tissue.

The axillary draining lymph nodes of breast cancer patients were the source of the lymph node samples. Sequencing was performed on an Illumina HiSeq 2000. TCR beta chain libraries were generated through multiplex PCR amplification. The amplified TCR beta chain products were analyzed by high-throughput sequencing. The public reads were reanalyzed by TCRdb: fastp trimming at Q25, MiXCR alignment, in-frame beta chains only. For every CDR3 protein sequence, its rows merge into one entry that carries the most common genes and DNA. The sample yields 150,000 to 200,000 distinct CDR3 sequences; around a third were counted once. The ten largest make up about 4.5% of the sample. The sample comprised axillary lymph node tissue. The receptor comes from a female donor with breast cancer. Some clones in this sample may be carry-over from other donors' samples.

This receptor has the CDR3 CASSPWDINYGYTF. The DNA sequence follows: TGTGCCAGCAGCCCGTGGGACATCAACTATGGCTACACCTTC. The rearranged chain carries TRBV3-1 and TRBJ1-2, with TRBD1 as a weak D call on 6 bases. Inclusive of the bounding cysteine and phenylalanine, the CDR3 is 14 residues long. The kept DNA is CDR3 alone, 42 bases in frame from the first base. V is shortened by 4 bases, J by 2 bases, and the region joining them spans 11 bases. The germline V gene (reference sequence) supplies CDR1 LGHDT and CDR2 YNNKEL.